The 31 T cell receptor beta chains reported below all come from one sample, sequenced in a study of T cell changes during pregnancy in multiple sclerosis. Profiling relied on immunoSEQ multiplex PCR, and the TCRdb table lists in-frame clones only, not all of them. The table has more than 30,000 clones, around 90% seen once. This specimen was CD4+ T cells from peripheral blood mononuclear cells, taken in the third trimester of pregnancy. The receptors stem from a female donor in good health, enrolled as a control in a pregnancy study.

This clone was seen a handful of times. The V call is TRBV5-5, the J call TRBJ2-3; 11 nucleotides line up with TRBD2. In germline, CDR1 is SGHKS, CDR2 YYEKEE (reference sequence). V was pared by 5 bases and J by 2 bases, with 10 bases of the junction left unmatched. The CDR3 is made up of 17 amino acids. CDR3 sequence (DNA): TGTGCCAGCAGTTCCGGGACTAGCGGAAGAAACACAGATACGCAGTATTTT. This gives the protein CASSSGTSGRNTDTQYF.

The CDR3 is CASSEPRGWVDGYTF. CDR3 bases: TGTGCCAGCAGTGAACCCCGGGGTTGGGTGGATGGCTACACCTTC. The J gene is TRBJ1-2, the V gene TRBV2; no clear D gene. The V and J ends lost 2 bases and 6 bases respectively, with 16 bases between them. Germline CDR1 and CDR2: SNHLY and FYNNEI. The CDR3 has 15 residues. Filled out from reference TRBV2 and TRBJ1-2, the complete variable domain reads EPEVTQTPSHQVTQMGQEVILRCVPISNHLYFYWYRQILGQKVEFLVSFYNNEISEKSEIFDDQFSVERPDGSNFTLKIRSTKLEDSAMYFCASSEPRGWVDGYTFGSGTRLTVV.

J is TRBJ2-7 and V is TRBV5-1; 9 bases match TRBD2. Unmatched junction bases numbered 9, after V lost 1 base and J lost 7 bases. CDR3 length: 15 amino acids. Germline CDR1 SGHRS, CDR2 YFSETQ. The CDR3 DNA is TGCGCCAGCAGCTTGTCGGCGGGAGGGCCGGGGGAGCAGTACTTC. Its translation is CASSLSAGGPGEQYF.

This sequence joins TRBV7-9 and TRBJ1-1; a weak D match, TRBD1 (5 bases). Trimming removed 1 base at V and 0 bases at J, with 15 bases between. This CDR3 is built from 17 residues. Germline values: CDR1 SEHNR, CDR2 FQNEAQ (reference sequence). The CDR3 DNA reads as TGTGCCAGCAGCTTAGTTATTCCCGCAGGGCTGAACACTGAAGCTTTCTTT. Amino acid sequence: CASSLVIPAGLNTEAFF.

The gene calls are TRBV2 and TRBJ2-7; possibly TRBD1 for D (5 bases). Trimming removed 5 bases at V and 1 base at J, with 15 bases between. From germline, CDR1 is SNHLY and CDR2 FYNNEI. CDR3 length: 15 residues. The CDR3 is CASSKGVGPSYEQYF. Here the CDR3 DNA reads TGTGCCAGCAGTAAAGGGGTGGGGCCTTCCTACGAGCAGTACTTC.

The chain uses TRBV11-3 and TRBJ2-2; 7 nucleotides line up with TRBD1. This CDR3 has 14 residues. Germline trimming cut 6 bases from V and 1 base from J; bases unmatched to any gene: 2. CDR1 is SGHNT, CDR2 YENEEA, per germline. The DNA for the CDR3 is TGTGCCAGCAGTTGGACAGGGAACACCGGGGAGCTGTTTTTT. This codes for CASSWTGNTGELFF.

V is TRBV6-5 and J is TRBJ2-5, with 10 bases that match TRBD2. This CDR3 spans 14 amino acids. V was clipped by 6 bases and J by 5 bases; unmatched bases: 6. CDR1 and CDR2 from the germline V gene are MNHEY and SVGAGI. In DNA form, the CDR3 reads TGTGCCAGCAGGCTAGCGGGAGCGTGGGAGACCCAGTACTTC. This gives the protein CASRLAGAWETQYF.

The chain carries TRBV15 and TRBJ2-7; tentatively, D is TRBD1 (5 bases). This CDR3 region has 15 residues. Deletions cut 0 bases from V and 4 bases from J, with 13 bases between. In germline, CDR1 is LNHNV, CDR2 YYDKDF (reference sequence). CDR3 DNA: TGTGCCACCAGCAGAGATTCGCAGGGTAGTTACGAGCAGTACTTC. Its protein is CATSRDSQGSYEQYF.

The chain employs TRBV2 and TRBJ2-3; TRBD1 matches 12 bases. The CDR3 extends over 14 amino acids. Germline CDR1 reads SNHLY; CDR2 reads FYNNEI. Trimming cost V 9 bases and J 6 bases; bases outside gene matches: 7. CDR3 amino acids: CASRGTGGPDTQYF. CDR3 DNA: TGTGCCAGTCGCGGGACAGGGGGCCCGGATACGCAGTATTTT.

The chain has TRBV9 and TRBJ1-3; D unresolved. The CDR3 consists of 14 residues. The V gene lost 4 bases and the J gene lost 2 bases, with 10 bases spanning the gap. Germline V CDR1 and CDR2: SGDLS, YYNGEE. In DNA form, the CDR3 reads TGTGCCAGCAGCCCAGAAATCCCTGGAAACACCATATATTTT. Protein: CASSPEIPGNTIYF.

The chain couples TRBV5-4 to TRBJ1-2; TRBD1 matches 8 bases. Germline V gene sequence: CDR1 SGHNT, CDR2 YYREEE (reference sequence). This CDR3 has 14 amino acids. The V gene end was trimmed by 5 bases and the J gene end by 1 base; junction bases not matched to a gene: 4. Written as DNA, the CDR3 is TGTGCCAGCAGTCCTGGACAGGGTAACTATGGCTACACCTTC. This codes for CASSPGQGNYGYTF.

J is TRBJ1-2 and V is TRBV30; D gene ambiguous. The V end was cut by 5 bases, the J end by 2 bases, with 12 bases between. The CDR3 runs to 13 residues. CDR1 is GTSNPN and CDR2 is SVGIG in the germline V gene (reference sequence). CDR3 sequence reads: CAWAGGENYGYTF. The CDR3 DNA reads TGTGCCTGGGCAGGCGGGGAGAACTATGGCTACACCTTC.

This clone has a handful of counts. This chain connects TRBV7-2 to TRBJ1-6, with D unresolved. Trimming cost V 7 bases and J 7 bases, with 20 bases left between them. The germline CDR1 and CDR2 sequences are SGHTA and FQGNSA. There are 16 residues in the CDR3. The CDR3 DNA sequence: TGTGCCAGCACCCGTGAGGGCGCATTCTTAAATTCACCCCTCCACTTT. Its translation is CASTREGAFLNSPLHF.

The genes are TRBV11-2 and TRBJ2-2; D unresolved. CDR3 length equals 13 residues. CDR1 and CDR2 (germline): SGHAT, FQNNGV. V was cut by 4 bases and J by 3 bases, with 6 bases left in between. DNA for the CDR3: TGTGCCAGCAGCTCTGACTACACCGGGGAGCTGTTTTTT. It yields the protein CASSSDYTGELFF.

This chain uses TRBV7-2 with TRBJ2-5; 11 bases align to TRBD2. Trimming took 5 bases from V and 2 from J; bases not matched to a gene: 4. CDR3 length equals 15 residues. CDR1 is SGHTA and CDR2 is FQGNSA in the germline V gene. This CDR3 reads CASSGRLAGQETQYF. CDR3 in DNA: TGTGCCAGCAGCGGCCGACTAGCGGGGCAAGAGACCCAGTACTTC.

CDR3 DNA sequence: TGTGCCAGCGGGGGCCGGGCCTACAATGAGCAGTTCTTC. It yields the protein CASGGRAYNEQFF. The chain employs TRBV7-8 and TRBJ2-1; possibly TRBD1 for D (6 bases). The germline V gene encodes CDR1 SGHVS and CDR2 FQNEAQ. The CDR3 is 13 residues long. Trimming pared 8 bases from V and 2 bases from J, leaving 10 bases between.

The chain carries TRBV30 and TRBJ1-1; D gene uncertain. Germline V gene data show CDR1 as GTSNPN and CDR2 as SVGIG (reference sequence). Deletions cut 5 bases from V and 0 bases from J, with 10 bases between. The CDR3 has 13 amino acids. CDR3 sequence reads: CAWFTALNTEAFF. In nucleotides, the CDR3 is TGTGCCTGGTTTACAGCACTGAACACTGAAGCTTTCTTT.

The chain carries TRBV5-1 and TRBJ2-7, with D hard to call. The germline V and J ends were trimmed by 1 base and 1 base, with 9 bases remaining between them. The germline V gene has CDR1 SGHRS and CDR2 YFSETQ. The CDR3 has 14 residues. The CDR3 DNA follows: TGCGCCAGCAGCTTGCCAGGTTCGTCCTACGAGCAGTACTTC. It codes for CASSLPGSSYEQYF.

The chain joins TRBV30 to TRBJ2-7; a possible D gene is TRBD1 (5 bases). The length of the CDR3 is 12 residues. Per the germline V gene, CDR1 is GTSNPN and CDR2 is SVGIG (reference sequence). The V and J ends lost 2 bases and 2 bases respectively, with 7 bases between them. The CDR3 sequence: CAWSSGTYEQYF. CDR3 nucleotides: TGTGCCTGGAGTTCAGGGACCTACGAGCAGTACTTC.

The V and J genes are TRBV10-3 and TRBJ2-2; D is perhaps TRBD1 (6 bases). This CDR3 region has 16 residues. Trimming took off 0 bases at V and 3 bases at J, with 11 bases between the two ends. Germline loops: CDR1 ENHRY, CDR2 SYGVKD. The chain's CDR3 is CAISESRQADTGELFF. CDR3 coding DNA: TGTGCCATCAGTGAGTCTAGACAGGCCGACACCGGGGAGCTGTTTTTT.

The chain is built from TRBV25-1 and TRBJ2-3; 7 bases map to TRBD2. The CDR3 sequence is 17 residues long. The V segment lost 5 bases and the J segment 4 bases; nucleotides outside the gene matches: 15. The germline V gene encodes CDR1 MGHDK and CDR2 SYGVNS. The CDR3 DNA is TGTGCCAGCAGTTCTACCCGAGCGGGGCCTTTCTCAGATACGCAGTATTTT. Translated: CASSSTRAGPFSDTQYF.

This clone has only a few counts. The chain uses TRBV27 and TRBJ2-1; 11 nucleotides align to TRBD2. The CDR3 is 14 residues long. After removal of 10 bases from V and 2 bases from J, the junction contained 4 bases not matched to a gene. Germline loops: CDR1 MNHEY, CDR2 SMNVEV (reference sequence). The chain's CDR3 is CATTTSGTYNEQFF. The CDR3 DNA reads TGTGCCACTACGACTAGCGGGACCTACAATGAGCAGTTCTTC.

This clone appeared a single time. The chain is built from TRBV5-4 and TRBJ2-5; the match to TRBD2 covers 8 bases. This CDR3 contains 16 residues. J gave up 2 bases and V 2 bases, and 8 bases lay outside the gene matches. The germline V gene encodes CDR1 SGHNT and CDR2 YYREEE (reference sequence). DNA of the CDR3: TGTGCCAGCAGCTTTCGGGAGGGCGGGGGTCAAGAGACCCAGTACTTC. It is translated as CASSFREGGGQETQYF. Filled out from reference TRBV5-4 and TRBJ2-5, the complete variable domain reads ETGVTQSPTHLIKTRGQQVTLRCSSQSGHNTVSWYQQALGQGPQFIFQYYREEENGRGNFPPRFSGLQFPNYSSELNVNALELDDSALYLCASSFREGGGQETQYFGPGTRLLVL.

The J gene is TRBJ2-1, the V gene TRBV29-1; a weak D match, TRBD2 (6 bases). Germline loops: CDR1 SQVTM, CDR2 ANQGSEA. Trimming took 6 bases from V and 4 from J, leaving 22 bases between them. The CDR3 spans 16 residues. DNA for the CDR3: TGCAGCGTGGGTCCCCTCCCGCCTAGCGCGTACAATGAGCAGTTCTTC. Its protein is CSVGPLPPSAYNEQFF.

The chain employs TRBV5-1 and TRBJ2-3; tentative D call: TRBD2 (6 bases). Deletions cut 3 bases from V and 1 base from J, with 12 bases between. The CDR3 covers 15 residues. Germline lookup yields CDR1 SGHRS and CDR2 YFSETQ. CDR3 sequence: CASSSRVAGTDTQYF. The CDR3 DNA sequence: TGCGCCAGCAGCTCGAGGGTAGCGGGCACAGATACGCAGTATTTT.

The V call is TRBV15, the J call TRBJ2-1, with 8 bases fitting TRBD2. The CDR3 covers 18 residues. The trim removed 1 base at V and 6 bases at J, leaving 14 bases unmatched. CDR1 LNHNV and CDR2 YYDKDF come from the germline V gene (reference sequence). Here the CDR3 reads CATSRVYPSGRGINEQFF. CDR3 sequence (DNA): TGTGCCACCAGCAGAGTTTATCCCAGCGGGAGAGGCATCAATGAGCAGTTCTTC.

This sequence joins TRBV27 and TRBJ1-2; 11 bases match TRBD1. J gave up 3 bases and V 6 bases, and 18 bases lay outside the gene matches. Per the germline V gene, CDR1 is MNHEY and CDR2 is SMNVEV (reference sequence). CDR3 length equals 19 residues. This chain's CDR3 is CASSQRDRGARTSHYGYTF. The CDR3 DNA follows: TGTGCCAGCAGCCAAAGGGACAGGGGGGCTAGAACGAGCCACTATGGCTACACCTTC.

The chain employs TRBV6-5 and TRBJ1-2; 7 bases line up with TRBD1. Germline lookup yields CDR1 MNHEY and CDR2 SVGAGI. The CDR3 consists of 12 residues. V trimming: 6 bases; J trimming: 7 bases; junction bases outside the gene matches: 5. The CDR3 DNA is TGTGCCAGCAGCCCCCAGGGGGGTGGCTACACCTTC. As protein: CASSPQGGGYTF.

The gene calls are TRBV27 and TRBJ2-4, with 12 bases matching TRBD2. CDR1 is MNHEY, CDR2 SMNVEV, per germline (reference sequence). V lost 6 bases, J lost 6 bases, and 0 bases stayed unmatched. The CDR3 is made up of 13 amino acids. The CDR3 sequence: CASRTSGGNIQYF. CDR3 bases: TGTGCCAGCAGGACTAGCGGGGGAAACATTCAGTACTTC.

This clone was counted once. The chain recombines TRBV10-2 with TRBJ2-1; D call uncertain. The CDR3 is 12 residues long. The V gene's germline CDR1 is WSHSY and CDR2 SAAADI. The germline V and J ends were trimmed by 5 bases and 5 bases, with 7 bases remaining between them. Here the CDR3 reads CASSPQNNEQFF. The CDR3 DNA follows: TGCGCCAGCAGTCCCCAAAACAATGAGCAGTTCTTC.

The chain's CDR3 is CASSSETGAPNQPQHF. DNA of the CDR3: TGTGCCAGCAGCTCCGAGACAGGGGCGCCCAATCAGCCCCAGCATTTT. V is TRBV7-9 and J is TRBJ1-5; 8 bases agree with TRBD1. This CDR3 spans 16 amino acids. J was trimmed by 3 bases and V by 4 bases; bases with no gene match: 8. CDR1 SEHNR and CDR2 FQNEAQ come from the germline V gene (reference sequence). Full variable domain (remainder filled in from reference TRBV7-9 and TRBJ1-5): DTGVSQNPRHKITKRGQNVTFRCDPISEHNRLYWYRQTLGQGPEFLTYFQNEAQLEKSRLLSDRFSAERPKGSFSTLEIQRTEQGDSAMYLCASSSETGAPNQPQHFGDGTRLSIL.